This TCR beta chain was sequenced in a study of blood T cell repertoires in COVID-19. Background on the study: The cDNA or gDNA used as material had been derived from T cells, B-cell-depleted T cells, or PBMCs.

Study processing details: Scientists estimated how many nucleated cells there were by amplifying reference gene primers. TCRdb keeps only in-frame clones here, not all; method: immunoSEQ multiplex PCR. V, J and clone size are those of that table, while D and trimming were read from the DNA. The repertoire holds approximately 100,000 clones, with approximately 84% as singletons. Trimming stripped 2 bases from V and 1 base from J, with 5 bases between. The CDR3 loop spans 13 amino acids. Germline-derived CDR1 and CDR2 are SNHLY and FYNNEI. Material for sequencing was peripheral blood. This chain uses TRBV2 with TRBJ2-5; no firm D call. The receptor comes from a man between 60 and 75 years old with acute or convalescent COVID-19. The CDR3 DNA follows: TGTGCCAGCAGTGAACCCTTCCAAGAGACCCAGTACTTC. Translating gives CASSEPFQETQYF.